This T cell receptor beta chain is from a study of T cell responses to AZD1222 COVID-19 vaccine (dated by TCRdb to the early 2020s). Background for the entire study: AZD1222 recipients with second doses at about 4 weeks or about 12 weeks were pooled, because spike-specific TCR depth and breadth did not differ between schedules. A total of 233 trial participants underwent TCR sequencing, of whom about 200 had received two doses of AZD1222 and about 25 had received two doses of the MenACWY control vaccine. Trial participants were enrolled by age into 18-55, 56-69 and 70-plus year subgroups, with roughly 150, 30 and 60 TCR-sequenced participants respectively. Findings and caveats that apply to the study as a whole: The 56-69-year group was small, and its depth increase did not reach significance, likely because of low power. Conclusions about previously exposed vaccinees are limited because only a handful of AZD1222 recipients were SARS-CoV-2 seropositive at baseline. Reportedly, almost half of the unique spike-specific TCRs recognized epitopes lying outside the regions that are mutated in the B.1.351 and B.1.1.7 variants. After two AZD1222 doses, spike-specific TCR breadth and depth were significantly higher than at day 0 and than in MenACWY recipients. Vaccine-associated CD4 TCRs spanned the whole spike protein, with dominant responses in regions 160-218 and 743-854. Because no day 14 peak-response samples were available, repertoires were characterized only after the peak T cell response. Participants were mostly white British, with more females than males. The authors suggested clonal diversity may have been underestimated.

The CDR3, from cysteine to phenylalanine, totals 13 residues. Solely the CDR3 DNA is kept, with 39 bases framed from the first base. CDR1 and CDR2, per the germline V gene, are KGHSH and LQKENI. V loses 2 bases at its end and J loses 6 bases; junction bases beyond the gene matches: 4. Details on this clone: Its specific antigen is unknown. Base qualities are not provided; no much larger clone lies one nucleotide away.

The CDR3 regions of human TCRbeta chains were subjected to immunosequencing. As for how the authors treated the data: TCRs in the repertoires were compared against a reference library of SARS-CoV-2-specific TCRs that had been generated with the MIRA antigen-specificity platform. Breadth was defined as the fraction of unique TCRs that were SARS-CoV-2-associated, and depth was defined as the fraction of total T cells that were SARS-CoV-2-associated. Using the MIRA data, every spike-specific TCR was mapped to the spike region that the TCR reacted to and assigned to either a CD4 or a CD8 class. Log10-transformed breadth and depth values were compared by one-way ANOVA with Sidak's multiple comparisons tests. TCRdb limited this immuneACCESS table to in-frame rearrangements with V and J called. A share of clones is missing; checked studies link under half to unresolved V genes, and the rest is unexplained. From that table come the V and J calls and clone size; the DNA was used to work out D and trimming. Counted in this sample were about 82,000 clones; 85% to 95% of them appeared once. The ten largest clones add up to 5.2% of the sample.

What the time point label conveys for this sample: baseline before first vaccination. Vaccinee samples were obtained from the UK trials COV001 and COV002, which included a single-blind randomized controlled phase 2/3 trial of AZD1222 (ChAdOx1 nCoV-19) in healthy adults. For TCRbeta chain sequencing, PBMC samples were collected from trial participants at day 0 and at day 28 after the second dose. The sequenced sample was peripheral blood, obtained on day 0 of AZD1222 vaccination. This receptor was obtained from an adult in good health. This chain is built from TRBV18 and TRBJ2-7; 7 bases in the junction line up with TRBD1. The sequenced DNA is TGTGCCAGCTCACCAATGACAGGGTTCGAGCAGTACTTC. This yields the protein CASSPMTGFEQYF.